The 5 T cell receptor beta chains presented below share a single source sample, sequenced in a study of blood T cells in healthy people across ages. The use of a sample-barcoded 5' primer and a J-beta primer mix characterized a second PCR of roughly 6 to 11 cycles. TCRdb passed the 5' RACE reads through MiXCR, listing each CDR3 protein once. Of about 640,000 distinct CDR3 sequences listed, under 65% were seen once; the top ten hold more than 35%. The specimen was blood. All receptors come from a man between 60 and 70 years old in good health.

The rearrangement uses TRBV20-1 and TRBJ1-2, with D tentatively TRBD1 (5 bases). Trimming took off 4 bases at V and 5 bases at J, with 8 bases between the two ends. The germline V gene encodes CDR1 DFQATT and CDR2 SNEGSKA (reference sequence). This CDR3 has 11 amino acids. The CDR3 sequence is CSATREYGYTF. CDR3 bases: TGCAGTGCTACCAGGGAATATGGCTACACCTTC.

The chain combines TRBV5-1 with TRBJ2-5; TRBD2 agrees at 7 bases. The CDR3 has 16 amino acids. CDR1 is SGHRS, CDR2 YFSETQ, per germline. J lost 1 base, V lost 0 bases, and 6 bases had no gene match. The CDR3 bases are TGCGCCAGCAGCTTGGCTCTAGCGGTAGTCCAAGAGACCCAGTACTTC. This translates into CASSLALAVVQETQYF. Drawing the rest from reference TRBV5-1 and TRBJ2-5, the complete variable domain is KAGVTQTPRYLIKTRGQQVTLSCSPISGHRSVSWYQQTPGQGLQFLFEYFSETQRNKGNFPGRFSGRQFSNSRSEMNVSTLELGDSALYLCASSLALAVVQETQYFGPGTRLLVL.

The chain employs TRBV27 and TRBJ1-5; D gene unclear. With 5 bases removed from V and 2 bases from J, the gap between germline ends came to 7 bases. The CDR3 covers 13 residues. The germline V gene encodes CDR1 MNHEY and CDR2 SMNVEV (reference sequence). This chain's CDR3 is CASSKAGNQPQHF. Written as DNA, the CDR3 is TGTGCCAGCAGTAAGGCTGGCAATCAGCCCCAGCATTTT.

V gene TRBV3-1 combines with J gene TRBJ2-3; 7 positions match TRBD2. The CDR3 length is 16 residues. Germline CDR1 is LGHDT and CDR2 is YNNKEL (reference sequence). Trimming at V came to 1 base and at J to 1 base, leaving 5 bases not matched to a gene. CDR3 protein: CASSQAWAGGTDTQYF. The CDR3, as DNA: TGTGCCAGCAGCCAAGCTTGGGCGGGGGGCACAGATACGCAGTATTTT.

The chain combines TRBV7-9 with TRBJ2-1, with TRBD1 matching over 12 bases. Germline values: CDR1 SEHNR, CDR2 FQNEAQ (reference sequence). The J segment lost 7 bases and the V segment lost 5 bases, leaving 9 bases of the junction unmatched. The CDR3 extends over 16 amino acids. The CDR3 loop is CASSPPGTGGSNEQFF. CDR3 nucleotide sequence: TGTGCCAGCAGCCCCCCCGGGACAGGGGGCTCGAATGAGCAGTTCTTC.